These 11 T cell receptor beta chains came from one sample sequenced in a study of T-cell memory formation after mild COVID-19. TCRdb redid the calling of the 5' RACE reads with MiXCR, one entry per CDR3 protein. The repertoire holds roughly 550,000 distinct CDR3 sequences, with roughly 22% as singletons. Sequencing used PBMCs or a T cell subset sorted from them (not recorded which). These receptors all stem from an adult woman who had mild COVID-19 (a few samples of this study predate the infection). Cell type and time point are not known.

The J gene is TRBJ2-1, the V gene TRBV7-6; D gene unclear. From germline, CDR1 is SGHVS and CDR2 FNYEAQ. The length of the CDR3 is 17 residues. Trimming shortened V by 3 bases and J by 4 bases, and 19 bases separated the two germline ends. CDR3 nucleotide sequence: TGTGCCAGCAGCTTCACCACTCCCTCCCCGGGTTACAATGAGCAGTTCTTC. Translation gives CASSFTTPSPGYNEQFF.

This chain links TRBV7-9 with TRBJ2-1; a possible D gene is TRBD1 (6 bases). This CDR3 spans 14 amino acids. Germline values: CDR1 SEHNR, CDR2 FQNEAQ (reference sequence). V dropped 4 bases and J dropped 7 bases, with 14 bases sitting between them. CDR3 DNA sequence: TGTGCCAGCAGCTCGATGGACAGTTTGAATGAGCAGTTCTTC. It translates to CASSSMDSLNEQFF.

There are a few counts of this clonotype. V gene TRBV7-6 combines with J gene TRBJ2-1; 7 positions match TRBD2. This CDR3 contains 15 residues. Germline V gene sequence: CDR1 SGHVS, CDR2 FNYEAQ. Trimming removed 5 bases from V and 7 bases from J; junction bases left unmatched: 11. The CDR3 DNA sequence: TGTGCCAGCAGCCTCATAGGGCGGGAGTATAATGAGCAGTTCTTC. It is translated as CASSLIGREYNEQFF.

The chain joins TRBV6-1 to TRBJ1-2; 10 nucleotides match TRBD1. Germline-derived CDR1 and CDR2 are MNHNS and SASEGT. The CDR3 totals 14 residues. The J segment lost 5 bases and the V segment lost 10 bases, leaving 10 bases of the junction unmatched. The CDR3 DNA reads TGTGCCACCCCGGACAGGGGGGACTTATATGGCTACACCTTC. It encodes CATPDRGDLYGYTF.

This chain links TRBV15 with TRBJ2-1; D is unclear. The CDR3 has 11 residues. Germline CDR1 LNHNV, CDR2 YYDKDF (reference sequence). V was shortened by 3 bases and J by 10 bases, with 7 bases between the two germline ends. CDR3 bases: TGTGCCACCAGCAGTAGGTGGGAGCAGTTCTTC. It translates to CATSSRWEQFF.

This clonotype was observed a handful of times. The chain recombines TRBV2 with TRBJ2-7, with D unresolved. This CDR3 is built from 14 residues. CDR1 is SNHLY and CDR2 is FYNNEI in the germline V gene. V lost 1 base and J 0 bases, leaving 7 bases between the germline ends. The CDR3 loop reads CASSEGDFSYEQYF. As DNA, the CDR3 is TGTGCCAGCAGTGAAGGAGATTTCTCCTACGAGCAGTACTTC.

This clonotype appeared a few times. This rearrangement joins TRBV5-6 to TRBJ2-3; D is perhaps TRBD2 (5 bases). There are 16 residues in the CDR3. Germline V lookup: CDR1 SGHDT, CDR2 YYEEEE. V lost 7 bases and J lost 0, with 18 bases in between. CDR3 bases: TGTGCCAGCTCGCGGGTTGGGCTATTTAGCACAGATACGCAGTATTTT. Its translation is CASSRVGLFSTDTQYF.

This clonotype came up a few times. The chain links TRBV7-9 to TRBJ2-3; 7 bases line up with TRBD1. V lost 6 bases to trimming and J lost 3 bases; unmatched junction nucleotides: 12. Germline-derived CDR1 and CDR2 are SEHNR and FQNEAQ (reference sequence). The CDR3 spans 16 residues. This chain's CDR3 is CASRPPRTGRTDTQYF. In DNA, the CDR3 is TGTGCCAGCAGGCCCCCCCGGACAGGACGTACAGATACGCAGTATTTT. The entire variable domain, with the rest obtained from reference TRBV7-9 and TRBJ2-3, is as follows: DTGVSQNPRHKITKRGQNVTFRCDPISEHNRLYWYRQTLGQGPEFLTYFQNEAQLEKSRLLSDRFSAERPKGSFSTLEIQRTEQGDSAMYLCASRPPRTGRTDTQYFGPGTRLTVL.

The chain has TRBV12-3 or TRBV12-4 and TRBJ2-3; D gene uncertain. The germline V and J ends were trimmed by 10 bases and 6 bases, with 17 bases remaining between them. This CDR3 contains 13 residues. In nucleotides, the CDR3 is TGTGCCACCGTTGGGCTTAGCTGGGATACGCAGTATTTT. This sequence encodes CATVGLSWDTQYF.

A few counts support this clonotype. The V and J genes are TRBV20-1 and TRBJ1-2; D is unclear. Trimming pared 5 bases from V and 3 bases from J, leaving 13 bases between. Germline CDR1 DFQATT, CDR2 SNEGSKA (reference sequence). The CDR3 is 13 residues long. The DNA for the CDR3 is TGCAGTGCTTCTACCGGGAGATACTATGGCTACACCTTC. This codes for CSASTGRYYGYTF.

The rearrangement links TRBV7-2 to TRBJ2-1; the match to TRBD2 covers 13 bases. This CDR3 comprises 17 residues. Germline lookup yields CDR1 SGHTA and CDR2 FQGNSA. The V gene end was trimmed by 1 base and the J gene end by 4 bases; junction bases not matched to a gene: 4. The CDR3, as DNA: TGTGCCAGCAGCTTAGAAGGGACTAGCGGGGCATACAATGAGCAGTTCTTC. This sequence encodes CASSLEGTSGAYNEQFF.